This is a list of T cell receptor beta chains from one sample in a study of identical twins. TCRdb fed the 5' RACE reads into MiXCR, producing one record per CDR3 protein. Among some 790,000 distinct CDR3 sequences listed, 15% to 20% were seen once. This sample was shared with a second study, whose subject was T cells expressing NK-cell markers.

Input material: PBMCs. These receptor sequences come from a young woman in good health. Both conserved end residues are part of each CDR3. A D gene is named only where the DNA matches it firmly. Rows may omit the clone size; those that give it use once, few, many or a size class.

>-|TRBV12-3/TRBV12-4|TRBJ2-2|-
CASSSTGAGELFF
TGTGCCAGCAGCTCTACGGGTGCCGGGGAGCTGTTTTTT
>few|TRBV12-3/TRBV12-4|TRBJ2-7|TRBD2
CACSSIGTSGIRNYEQYF
TGTGCCTGCAGTTCCATCGGGACTAGCGGGATTAGGAACTACGAGCAGTACTTC
>-|TRBV10-2|TRBJ1-1|TRBD1
CASRDRGRDTEAFF
TGCGCCAGCAGGGACAGGGGGCGGGACACTGAAGCTTTCTTT
>-|TRBV7-9|TRBJ2-5|TRBD2
CASSLPLAGVETQYF
TGTGCCAGCAGCTTACCACTAGCGGGAGTCGAGACCCAGTACTTC
>-|TRBV7-2|TRBJ2-2|-
CASSFRGVGTGELFF
TGTGCCAGCAGCTTTCGGGGAGTAGGGACCGGGGAGCTGTTTTTT
>-|TRBV29-1|TRBJ2-4|TRBD1
CSVEGMTGGYLAKNIQYF
TGCAGCGTTGAGGGGATGACAGGGGGCTATCTAGCCAAAAACATTCAGTACTTC
>few|TRBV27|TRBJ1-5|-
CASSLSRGSQPQHF
TGTGCCAGCAGTTTATCCAGGGGAAGTCAGCCCCAGCATTTT
>-|TRBV10-1|TRBJ2-6|TRBD1
CASSESTGTGANVLTF
TGCGCCAGCAGTGAGTCGACAGGGACTGGGGCCAACGTCCTGACTTTC
>few|TRBV6-5|TRBJ2-3|-
CASSSRGFSTDTQYF
TGTGCCAGCAGTTCCCGGGGATTTAGCACAGATACGCAGTATTTT
>few|TRBV5-1|TRBJ2-1|TRBD2
CASSRLAQVGNEQFF
TGCGCCAGCAGCAGACTAGCACAAGTGGGGAATGAGCAGTTCTTC
>few|TRBV7-9|TRBJ2-3|TRBD1
CASSRPGTGPDTQYF
TGTGCCAGCAGCCGTCCGGGGACAGGTCCAGATACGCAGTATTTT
>-|TRBV7-9|TRBJ2-5|-
CASTLGVADYQETQYF
TGTGCCAGCACCCTAGGGGTAGCGGACTACCAAGAGACCCAGTACTTC
>few|TRBV12-3/TRBV12-4|TRBJ2-3|-
CASTLRGRPSTDTQYF
TGTGCCAGCACCCTGAGGGGGAGACCTAGCACAGATACGCAGTATTTT
>few|TRBV4-3|TRBJ2-2|-
CASSRFVPGELFF
TGCGCCAGCAGCCGCTTCGTACCCGGGGAGCTGTTTTTT
>-|TRBV5-6|TRBJ2-1|-
CASSLGPIGNEQFF
TGTGCCAGCAGCTTGGGCCCGATCGGGAATGAGCAGTTCTTC
>few|TRBV6-5|TRBJ2-7|-
CASSYSPSKLYEQYF
TGTGCCAGCAGTTACTCCCCCTCTAAACTCTACGAGCAGTACTTC
>many|TRBV13|TRBJ2-5|TRBD1
CASSLGGTAQETQYF
TGTGCCAGCAGCTTAGGAGGGACAGCGCAAGAGACCCAGTACTTC
>-|TRBV7-9|TRBJ2-7|-
CASSNSDHEQYF
TGTGCCAGCAGCAATAGCGATCACGAGCAGTACTTC
>-|TRBV3-1|TRBJ1-4|-
CASSRLGPNEKLFF
TGTGCCAGCAGCCGACTAGGGCCAAATGAAAAACTGTTTTTT
>few|TRBV7-2|TRBJ2-5|TRBD2
CASSLALAGNRGETQYF
TGTGCCAGCAGCTTAGCACTAGCGGGGAACCGGGGGGAGACCCAGTACTTC
>few|TRBV6-2/TRBV6-3|TRBJ1-1|-
CASTPRSQAFF
TGTGCCAGCACTCCTAGGTCGCAAGCTTTCTTT
>few|TRBV12-3/TRBV12-4|TRBJ2-7|TRBD2
CASGQAGGLEQYF
TGTGCCAGCGGGCAGGCGGGAGGCCTCGAGCAGTACTTC
>-|TRBV9|TRBJ1-2|-
CASSPATPGDYGYTF
TGTGCCAGCAGCCCCGCGACCCCTGGGGACTATGGCTACACCTTC